This TCR beta chain emerged from a study of blood T cell repertoires in COVID-19. Study in general: Acute and convalescent COVID-19 samples came from the United States, Italy and Spain. Nucleic acid was either cDNA or gDNA, and it came from T cells, B-cell-depleted T cells, or PBMCs.

CDR3 length equals 15 residues. CDR1 and CDR2 (germline): SGHAT, FQNNGV. V was clipped by 5 bases and J by 3 bases; unmatched bases: 8. This clone appeared a few times. Source study methods: By means of reference gene primer amplification, nucleated cell counts were estimated. The repertoire was sequenced with immunoSEQ multiplex PCR; TCRdb's copy has only in-frame clones and lacks some. For V, J and clone size, that table is used; D and trimming come from the DNA. This sample has approximately 220,000 clones, with 83% found just once. The chain links TRBV11-2 to TRBJ2-7, with 9 nucleotides matching TRBD1. What was sequenced was peripheral blood. The sequence came from a woman between 40 and 55 years old with active or convalescent COVID-19. The CDR3 loop is CASSTYQGQGYEQYF. Written as DNA, the CDR3 is TGTGCCAGCAGCACATATCAGGGACAGGGCTACGAGCAGTACTTC.